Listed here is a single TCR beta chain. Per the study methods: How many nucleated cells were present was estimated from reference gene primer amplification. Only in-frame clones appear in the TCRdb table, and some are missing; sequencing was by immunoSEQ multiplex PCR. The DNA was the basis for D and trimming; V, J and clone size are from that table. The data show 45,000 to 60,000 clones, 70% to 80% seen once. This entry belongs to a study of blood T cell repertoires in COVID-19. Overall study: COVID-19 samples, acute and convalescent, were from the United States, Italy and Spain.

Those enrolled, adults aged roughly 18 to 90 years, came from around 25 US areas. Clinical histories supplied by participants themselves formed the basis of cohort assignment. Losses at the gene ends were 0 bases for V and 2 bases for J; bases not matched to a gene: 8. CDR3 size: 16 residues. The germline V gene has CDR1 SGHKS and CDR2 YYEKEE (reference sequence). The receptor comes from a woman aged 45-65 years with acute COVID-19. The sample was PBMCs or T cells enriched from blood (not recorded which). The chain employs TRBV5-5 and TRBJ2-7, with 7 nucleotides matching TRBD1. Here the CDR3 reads CASSLAPGTAPYEQYF. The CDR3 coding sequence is TGTGCCAGCAGCTTGGCGCCAGGGACAGCGCCCTACGAGCAGTACTTC.